This entry lists 22 T cell receptor beta chains sequenced from one sample in a study of early T cells in non-severe SARS-CoV-2 infection. TCRdb re-called the 5' RACE reads through MiXCR, storing one row per CDR3 protein. The sample lists over 45,000 distinct CDR3 sequences, over 5% seen once, with roughly 4.5% in the top ten. The specimen was whole blood. The origin of the receptors is an adult who was a healthcare worker with PCR-confirmed SARS-CoV-2 infection or an uninfected control (not recorded which).

This clonotype has a count of ten or more. This chain joins TRBV5-1 and TRBJ2-1; 10 positions match TRBD1. V lost 5 bases and J lost 2; bases outside the gene matches: 4. The CDR3 covers 15 residues. CDR1 is SGHRS and CDR2 is YFSETQ in the germline V gene. CDR3 nucleotides: TGCGCCAGCAGAGTCGGGACAGGGGCCTACAATGAGCAGTTCTTC. Translated: CASRVGTGAYNEQFF.

This clonotype has a count of ten or more. V usage is TRBV3-1 and J usage is TRBJ2-1; perhaps TRBD2 as D (6 bases). CDR1 and CDR2 (germline): LGHDT, YNNKEL (reference sequence). This CDR3 region has 16 residues. The V end lost 3 bases, the J end lost 2 bases, and 14 bases lay between the germline ends. For the CDR3, the DNA is TGTGCCAGCAGCCAGAGGGTGGGACTCGCCTACAATGAGCAGTTCTTC. The encoded protein is CASSQRVGLAYNEQFF.

This clonotype has at least ten counts. The chain employs TRBV6-6 and TRBJ2-3, with 11 bases fitting TRBD1. V lost 6 bases to trimming and J lost 4 bases; unmatched junction nucleotides: 3. The CDR3 has 14 amino acids. The germline gives CDR1 MNHNY, CDR2 SVGAGI (reference sequence). CDR3 loop: CASSRGQGADTQYF. In DNA, the CDR3 is TGTGCCAGCAGCCGGGGACAGGGGGCAGATACGCAGTATTTT.

This clonotype was observed many times. This sequence joins TRBV5-4 and TRBJ1-1, with TRBD1 identical over 7 bases. Germline V gene sequence: CDR1 SGHNT, CDR2 YYREEE (reference sequence). The CDR3 length is 14 residues. Trimming took 4 bases from V and 7 from J; bases not matched to a gene: 10. CDR3 DNA: TGTGCCAGCAGCCGACAGGGAAGATTGGGTGAAGCTTTCTTT. This codes for CASSRQGRLGEAFF.

The sample holds many counts of this clonotype. This chain joins TRBV10-2 and TRBJ2-1; 12 bases align to TRBD2. With V trimmed by 5 bases and J by 10 bases, 6 bases remained unmatched. Germline V gene lookup returns CDR1 WSHSY and CDR2 SAAADI. The length of the CDR3 is 14 residues. Here the CDR3 DNA reads TGCGCCAGCAGTCTGACTAGCGGGAGTGAGGAGCAGTTCTTC. Translation: CASSLTSGSEEQFF.

This clonotype was counted at least ten times. This rearrangement joins TRBV11-2 to TRBJ2-5; weak D call: TRBD1 (7 bases). The V gene lost 3 bases and the J gene lost 5 bases, with 16 bases spanning the gap. From germline, CDR1 is SGHAT and CDR2 FQNNGV. CDR3 size: 15 residues. The CDR3 region has the DNA TGTGCCAGCAGCTTCTCCAGGGGGGCCGGGGAGACCCAGTACTTC. Translation: CASSFSRGAGETQYF.

This clonotype occurred many times. This sequence joins TRBV2 and TRBJ2-7; 10 nucleotides agree with TRBD2. The ends lost 3 bases at V and 0 bases at J; junction bases unmatched: 17. The germline V gene has CDR1 SNHLY and CDR2 FYNNEI. The CDR3 is made up of 20 amino acids. Written as DNA, the CDR3 is TGTGCCAGCAGTGACCATGGGACTAGCGCCTCAAGAAGGAGCTCCTACGAGCAGTACTTC. It encodes CASSDHGTSASRRSSYEQYF.

This clonotype came up many times. In DNA form, the CDR3 reads TGTGCCTGGAGTCAACAATTCGGGGGTAGTCAGCCCCAGCATTTT. This encodes CAWSQQFGGSQPQHF. The chain links TRBV30 to TRBJ1-5; maybe TRBD1 (5 bases). CDR1 is GTSNPN, CDR2 SVGIG, per germline (reference sequence). CDR3 length equals 15 residues. Trimming pared 2 bases from V and 6 bases from J, leaving 17 bases between.

The gene calls are TRBV28 and TRBJ2-3; TRBD1 might be the D (5 bases). The V and J ends lost 6 bases and 1 base respectively, with 17 bases between them. Per germline, CDR1 MDHEN and CDR2 SYDVKM. The CDR3 contains 16 residues. CDR3 protein: CASSFAGFFGTDTQYF. DNA for the CDR3: TGTGCCAGCAGCTTCGCAGGGTTTTTCGGCACAGATACGCAGTATTTT.

This clonotype was seen only a few times. The rearrangement joins TRBV5-1 to TRBJ2-7; weak D call: TRBD2 (6 bases). This CDR3 has 14 residues. With 7 bases removed from V and 5 bases from J, the gap between germline ends came to 19 bases. In germline, CDR1 is SGHRS, CDR2 YFSETQ. As DNA, the CDR3 is TGCGCCAGCTCGAACGGGGGTACGGGGAACGAGCAGTACTTC. Translated, it gives CASSNGGTGNEQYF.

This clonotype was seen repeatedly, ten times or more. V is TRBV24-1 and J is TRBJ2-2; TRBD1 matches at 10 bases. The V gene end was trimmed by 4 bases and the J gene end by 9 bases; junction bases not matched to a gene: 7. Per the germline V gene, CDR1 is KGHDR and CDR2 is SFDVKD. There are 15 residues in the CDR3. CDR3 in amino acids: CATSDPGTGDRELFF. The CDR3 bases are TGTGCCACCAGTGACCCCGGGACAGGGGACAGGGAGCTGTTTTTT.

CDR3 residues: CASMPDLSSYNEQFF. The CDR3 bases are TGCGCCAGCATGCCGGACTTAAGCTCCTACAATGAGCAGTTCTTC. The chain couples TRBV5-1 to TRBJ2-1, with D possibly being TRBD2 (5 bases). The CDR3 totals 15 residues. Germline-derived CDR1 and CDR2 are SGHRS and YFSETQ. The V gene lost 6 bases and the J gene lost 0 bases, with 13 bases spanning the gap.

This clonotype has more than one count but fewer than ten. This chain connects TRBV3-1 to TRBJ2-7, with 9 nucleotides matching TRBD2. Germline CDR1 LGHDT, CDR2 YNNKEL (reference sequence). This CDR3 is 16 amino acids long. V lost 6 bases and J lost 0; bases outside the gene matches: 9. The CDR3 sequence: CASSHQGLAPSYEQYF. DNA for the CDR3: TGTGCCAGCAGTCACCAAGGACTAGCGCCCTCCTACGAGCAGTACTTC.

The table lists this clonotype with a few counts. The CDR3 bases are TGTGCCAGCAGTTTTTTACAGCCTAGGAACACTGAAGCTTTCTTT. Translation: CASSFLQPRNTEAFF. The rearrangement uses TRBV12-3 or TRBV12-4 and TRBJ1-1; the D is unclear. The CDR3 runs 15 residues. Trimming stripped 3 bases from V and 1 base from J, with 12 bases between.

This clonotype is medium-sized in the sample. V gene TRBV29-1 combines with J gene TRBJ1-6, with D perhaps TRBD1 (5 bases). The CDR3 runs 12 residues. Between the trimmed V and J ends, which lost 3 bases and 14 bases, there was a span of 14 bases. The germline V gene has CDR1 SQVTM and CDR2 ANQGSEA. Here the CDR3 DNA reads TGCAGCGTTGAGGGGGGAGGGAACACCCTCCACTTT. This sequence encodes CSVEGGGNTLHF.

This clonotype appeared many times. This chain uses TRBV6-5 with TRBJ2-7, with 10 bases lining up with TRBD1. Germline V gene data show CDR1 as MNHEY and CDR2 as SVGAGI. V trimming: 6 bases; J trimming: 3 bases; junction bases outside the gene matches: 11. This CDR3 region has 16 residues. Here the CDR3 reads CASSRGPTGGLYEQYF. In DNA, the CDR3 is TGTGCCAGCAGCCGGGGGCCGACAGGGGGCCTCTACGAGCAGTACTTC.

Many counts were recorded for this clonotype. CDR3 region: CASSLVGGPSDTQYF. The CDR3 nucleotides read TGCGCCAGCAGCTTGGTAGGAGGCCCGTCAGATACGCAGTATTTT. This chain connects TRBV5-1 to TRBJ2-3; D is possibly TRBD2 (5 bases). CDR3 size: 15 residues. V was trimmed by 0 bases and J by 4 bases, leaving 12 bases between them. Germline V gives CDR1 SGHRS, CDR2 YFSETQ.

This clonotype was recorded at least ten times. In DNA form, the CDR3 reads TGTGCCAGCAGCTTAGGACCCTACAATGAGCAGTTCTTC. Translating gives CASSLGPYNEQFF. This chain links TRBV5-4 with TRBJ2-1; the D is unclear. V dropped 2 bases and J dropped 2 bases, with 5 bases sitting between them. The CDR3 has 13 residues. The germline gives CDR1 SGHNT, CDR2 YYREEE (reference sequence).

This clonotype was counted many times. The V and J genes are TRBV28 and TRBJ1-1; D is unclear. The ends were cut back, 4 bases at V and 4 bases at J, with 13 bases in the middle. The CDR3 loop spans 14 amino acids. Germline values: CDR1 MDHEN, CDR2 SYDVKM. The CDR3 here is CASSSGSISTEAFF. The CDR3 nucleotides are TGTGCCAGCAGTTCTGGGAGTATATCCACTGAAGCTTTCTTT.

This clonotype was counted ten times or more. V gene TRBV20-1 combines with J gene TRBJ1-3; TRBD1 agrees at 9 bases. The V gene's germline CDR1 is DFQATT and CDR2 SNEGSKA (reference sequence). After removal of 5 bases from V and 4 bases from J, the junction contained 9 bases not matched to a gene. This CDR3 is 15 amino acids long. CDR3 residues: CSAGRDRVAGNTIYF. CDR3 nucleotides: TGCAGTGCTGGCCGGGACAGGGTAGCCGGAAACACCATATATTTT.

This clonotype was detected many times. V gene TRBV7-2 combines with J gene TRBJ1-4, with D possibly matching TRBD1 (6 bases). The V gene lost 0 bases and the J gene lost 12 bases, with 20 bases spanning the gap. Germline CDR1 SGHTA, CDR2 FQGNSA. The CDR3 loop spans 16 amino acids. CDR3 sequence (DNA): TGTGCCAGCAGCTTAGCGCATGGAGCAGGGGTCGCGGAACTGTTTTTT. Translating gives CASSLAHGAGVAELFF.

This clonotype was seen ten or more times. V and J are TRBV7-2 and TRBJ2-2; 7 bases line up with TRBD1. This CDR3 has 17 amino acids. Germline assignment: CDR1 SGHTA and CDR2 FQGNSA. The V segment lost 5 bases and the J segment 3 bases; nucleotides outside the gene matches: 12. The CDR3 DNA follows: TGTGCCAGCAGCCGTCCTACAGGGGTCCGGTACACCGGGGAGCTGTTTTTT. It encodes CASSRPTGVRYTGELFF.